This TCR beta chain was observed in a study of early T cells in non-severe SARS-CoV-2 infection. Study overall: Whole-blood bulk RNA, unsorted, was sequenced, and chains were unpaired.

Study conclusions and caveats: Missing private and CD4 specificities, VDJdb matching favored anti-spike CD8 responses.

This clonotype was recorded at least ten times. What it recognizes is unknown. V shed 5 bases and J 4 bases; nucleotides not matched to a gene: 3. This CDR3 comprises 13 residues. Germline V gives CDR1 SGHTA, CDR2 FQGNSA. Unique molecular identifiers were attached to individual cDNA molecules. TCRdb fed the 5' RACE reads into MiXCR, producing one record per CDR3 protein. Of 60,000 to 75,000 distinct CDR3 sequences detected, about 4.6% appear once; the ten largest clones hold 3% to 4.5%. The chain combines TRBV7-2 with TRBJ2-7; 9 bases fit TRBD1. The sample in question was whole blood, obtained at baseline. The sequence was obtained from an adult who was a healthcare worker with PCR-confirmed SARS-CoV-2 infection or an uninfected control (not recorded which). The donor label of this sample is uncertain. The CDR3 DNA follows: TGTGCCAGCAGCCTGACAGGGGGGTACGAGCAGTACTTC. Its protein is CASSLTGGYEQYF.